This TCR beta chain is drawn from a study of CXCR3-negative and CXCR3-positive naive CD8 T cells. Study-wide findings and caveats: Relative to CXCR3-negative naive cells, CXCR3-positive naive cells had more hydrophobic TRB CDR3s.

Remarks on this clonotype: The antigen is not known.

With UMI labels, 5' RACE was used to prepare the TRB cDNA libraries. TCRdb reprocessed the 5' RACE reads and keeps a single row for each CDR3 protein, giving no DNA. The table lists roughly 26,000 distinct CDR3 sequences, with about 2.6% in the top ten. Germline-derived CDR1 and CDR2 are WNHNN and SYGVQD (reference sequence). The CDR3 sequence is 13 residues long. The sorter processed each CD8+ T cell subset in triplicate at some 300,000 cells apiece. Phenotypically, naive CD8+ T cells corresponded to CD45RO-CCR7+CD27+CD95-. The sample was naive CXCR3- CD8+ T cells from blood. Subset reported: CD45RO-CCR7+CD27+CD95- naive CD8+ T cells lacking CXCR3 (TNR3-). This rearrangement joins TRBV10-1 to TRBJ2-7. The receptor was isolated from a human donor in good health. Some clones in this sample may be carry-over from other donors' samples. The CDR3 protein is CAYRWGQGTEQYF.